Listed here are 31 T cell receptor beta chains from one sample, sequenced in a study of T cell changes during pregnancy in multiple sclerosis. Profiling relied on immunoSEQ multiplex PCR, and the TCRdb table lists in-frame clones only, not all of them. Of fewer than 85,000 clones in the sample, 90% to 95% are singletons; the top ten hold over 2%. The material sequenced was peripheral blood, taken in the second trimester of pregnancy. Receptor source: a female donor with multiple sclerosis, enrolled in a pregnancy study.

The V call is TRBV18, the J call TRBJ1-3; TRBD1 is a possible D gene (6 bases). The CDR3 runs to 18 residues. Trimming pared 0 bases from V and 0 bases from J, leaving 15 bases between. CDR1 is KGHSH and CDR2 is LQKENI in the germline V gene. CDR3 nucleotides: TGTGCCAGCTCACCACCGAAGTTTGCGGGGGCCTCTGGAAACACCATATATTTT. It is translated as CASSPPKFAGASGNTIYF.

The chain has TRBV7-9 and TRBJ2-1; a weak D match, TRBD2 (7 bases). Germline values: CDR1 SEHNR, CDR2 FQNEAQ (reference sequence). CDR3 length: 15 amino acids. The V and J ends lost 4 bases and 9 bases respectively, with 19 bases between them. CDR3 nucleotides: TGTGCCAGCAGCTCTACTAAGAGCGGGGACATTGAGCAGTTCTTC. It specifies CASSSTKSGDIEQFF.

V and J are TRBV6-1 and TRBJ2-3; D might be TRBD1 (5 bases). V lost 5 bases to trimming and J lost 4 bases, with 7 bases between them. The CDR3 has 12 amino acids. The germline V gene encodes CDR1 MNHNS and CDR2 SASEGT. CDR3 nucleotide sequence: TGTGCCAGCAGTACCAGGGCAGATACGCAGTATTTT. This codes for CASSTRADTQYF.

The V gene is TRBV6-1, the J gene TRBJ1-6, with no clear D. CDR1 MNHNS and CDR2 SASEGT come from the germline V gene. V was pared by 6 bases and J by 0 bases, with 9 bases between. The CDR3 sequence is 15 residues long. CDR3 residues: CASREPSSYNSPLHF. In nucleotides, the CDR3 is TGTGCCAGCAGGGAGCCGAGCTCCTATAATTCACCCCTCCACTTT.

V is TRBV5-6 and J is TRBJ1-1; no firm D call. Trimming cost V 0 bases and J 1 base, with 7 bases left between them. Per germline, CDR1 SGHDT and CDR2 YYEEEE. The CDR3 extends over 14 amino acids. CDR3 DNA: TGTGCCAGCAGCTTGGACAGCTGGAACACTGAAGCTTTCTTT. It encodes CASSLDSWNTEAFF.

The chain uses TRBV13 and TRBJ2-1; D gene unclear. This CDR3 spans 14 amino acids. CDR1 and CDR2 from the germline V gene are PRHDT and FYEKMQ (reference sequence). The V end was cut by 5 bases, the J end by 5 bases, with 13 bases between. The CDR3 region is CASSPRRHHNEQFF. In DNA form, the CDR3 reads TGTGCCAGCAGCCCTCGCAGGCACCACAATGAGCAGTTCTTC.

This sequence joins TRBV5-6 and TRBJ1-2; the D gene is possibly TRBD1 (5 bases). V was shortened by 0 bases and J by 4 bases, with 7 bases between the two germline ends. Germline CDR1 SGHDT, CDR2 YYEEEE. The CDR3 sequence is 13 residues long. The CDR3 DNA reads TGTGCCAGCAGCTTGGCAAGGGGCTATGGCTACACCTTC. The encoded protein is CASSLARGYGYTF.

The chain recombines TRBV7-9 with TRBJ1-2, with 7 bases matching TRBD1. The trim removed 1 base at V and 1 base at J, leaving 0 bases unmatched. This CDR3 is 14 amino acids long. From germline, CDR1 is SEHNR and CDR2 FQNEAQ (reference sequence). The CDR3 nucleotides are TGTGCCAGCAGCTTAGACAGGGGTAACTATGGCTACACCTTC. This encodes CASSLDRGNYGYTF.

The chain joins TRBV2 to TRBJ2-5; D is possibly TRBD1 (6 bases). CDR1 and CDR2 (germline): SNHLY, FYNNEI. V lost 6 bases, J lost 5 bases, and 16 bases lay in between. This CDR3 is built from 14 residues. The CDR3: CASSENAGVETQYF. The CDR3, as DNA: TGTGCCAGCAGCGAGAATGCAGGGGTGGAGACCCAGTACTTC.

This chain links TRBV5-1 with TRBJ1-2; D is possibly TRBD1 (5 bases). Per germline, CDR1 SGHRS and CDR2 YFSETQ. The CDR3 extends over 16 amino acids. Trimming removed 3 bases from V and 6 bases from J, with 21 bases in between. CDR3 coding DNA: TGCGCCAGCAGCTGGGGCGGTGGAGTGGGGATGGATGGCTACACCTTC. Residues: CASSWGGGVGMDGYTF.

The V and J genes are TRBV11-2 and TRBJ1-1, with 10 bases matching TRBD1. Looked up from germline, CDR1 is SGHAT and CDR2 is FQNNGV. There are 19 residues in the CDR3. The V segment lost 4 bases and the J segment 3 bases; nucleotides outside the gene matches: 17. The CDR3 DNA reads as TGTGCCAGCAGCTCAAGAAATCGGGACAGGGGTCGTACTTACACTGAAGCTTTCTTT. As protein: CASSSRNRDRGRTYTEAFF.

The V call is TRBV6-5, the J call TRBJ1-5; no firm D call. The CDR3 contains 14 residues. Germline CDR1 MNHEY, CDR2 SVGAGI. V lost 3 bases and J lost 4, with 10 bases in between. CDR3: CASSYSGGNQPQHF. The CDR3 region has the DNA TGTGCCAGCAGTTATTCGGGAGGGAATCAGCCCCAGCATTTT.

The genes are TRBV15 and TRBJ2-1, with D uncertain. This CDR3 region has 15 residues. V shed 0 bases and J shed 3 bases, with 9 bases lying between them. Germline loops: CDR1 LNHNV, CDR2 YYDKDF (reference sequence). DNA of the CDR3: TGTGCCACCAGCAGAGATATTCAGGACTACAATGAGCAGTTCTTC. It is translated as CATSRDIQDYNEQFF. Full variable domain (missing parts from reference TRBV15 and TRBJ2-1): DAMVIQNPRYQVTQFGKPVTLSCSQTLNHNVMYWYQQKSSQAPKLLFHYYDKDFNNEADTPDNFQSRRPNTSFCFLDIRSPGLGDTAMYLCATSRDIQDYNEQFFGPGTRLTVL.

The chain has TRBV14 and TRBJ2-1, with 11 bases lining up with TRBD2. Trimming removed 0 bases from V and 6 bases from J; junction bases left unmatched: 4. CDR3 length equals 16 residues. Germline CDR1 reads SGHDN; CDR2 reads FVKESK. CDR3 coding DNA: TGTGCCAGCAGCCAAGAACGGCTAGCGGGGGGCAATGAGCAGTTCTTC. Protein product: CASSQERLAGGNEQFF. Together with reference TRBV14 and TRBJ2-1, the CDR3 gives the full variable domain: EAGVTQFPSHSVIEKGQTVTLRCDPISGHDNLYWYRRVMGKEIKFLLHFVKESKQDESGMPNNRFLAERTGGTYSTLKVQPAELEDSGVYFCASSQERLAGGNEQFFGPGTRLTVL.

The J gene is TRBJ2-1, the V gene TRBV9; TRBD2 agrees at 9 bases. The CDR3 covers 21 residues. V shed 1 base and J 4 bases; nucleotides not matched to a gene: 21. Germline lookup yields CDR1 SGDLS and CDR2 YYNGEE. CDR3 residues: CASSVRESFTGGGARYNEQFF. As DNA, the CDR3 is TGTGCCAGCAGCGTACGTGAATCATTTACTGGCGGGGGGGCTAGGTACAATGAGCAGTTCTTC. Complete variable domain (other parts from reference TRBV9 and TRBJ2-1): DSGVTQTPKHLITATGQRVTLRCSPRSGDLSVYWYQQSLDQGLQFLIQYYNGEERAKGNILERFSAQQFPDLHSELNLSSLELGDSALYFCASSVRESFTGGGARYNEQFFGPGTRLTVL.

The chain links TRBV6-5 to TRBJ1-2; D not certain. V lost 0 bases to trimming and J lost 3 bases, with 11 bases between them. CDR1 MNHEY and CDR2 SVGAGI come from the germline V gene. The CDR3 is 15 amino acids. CDR3 protein: CASSYSTPGDYGYTF. CDR3 DNA: TGTGCCAGCAGTTACTCGACGCCCGGGGACTATGGCTACACCTTC.

The V and J genes are TRBV10-2 and TRBJ2-3; the D gene is possibly TRBD1 (5 bases). Trimming cost V 1 base and J 4 bases, with 15 bases left between them. The CDR3 is 16 amino acids. Per germline, CDR1 WSHSY and CDR2 SAAADI. The CDR3 nucleotides read TGCGCCAGCAGTGAGTTCCTGATGACAGATCCAGATACGCAGTATTTT. Its translation: CASSEFLMTDPDTQYF.

The chain has TRBV7-9 and TRBJ1-2; 7 bases agree with TRBD1. With 4 bases clipped from V and 4 bases from J, the junction kept 9 bases outside the gene matches. Germline lookup yields CDR1 SEHNR and CDR2 FQNEAQ (reference sequence). This CDR3 comprises 15 residues. CDR3 region: CASSSGTAAFYGYTF. CDR3 nucleotide sequence: TGTGCCAGCAGCTCCGGGACAGCGGCATTCTATGGCTACACCTTC.

This clone was detected only once. The chain has TRBV5-1 and TRBJ2-3; 7 bases line up with TRBD2. CDR1 is SGHRS, CDR2 YFSETQ, per germline. J was trimmed by 4 bases and V by 4 bases; bases with no gene match: 6. CDR3 length: 14 amino acids. The CDR3 nucleotides read TGCGCCAGCAGCCTTACTAGCGCCGCAGATACGCAGTATTTT. This sequence encodes CASSLTSAADTQYF.

V gene TRBV6-1 combines with J gene TRBJ2-7; no clear D. Germline V gene lookup returns CDR1 MNHNS and CDR2 SASEGT. The V end lost 4 bases, the J end lost 2 bases, and 12 bases lay between the germline ends. This CDR3 has 14 amino acids. The CDR3 region is CASSVTVTTYEQYF. CDR3 DNA: TGTGCCAGCAGTGTAACAGTAACAACCTACGAGCAGTACTTC.

The chain combines TRBV7-8 with TRBJ1-2, with TRBD1 matching over 8 bases. Germline V gives CDR1 SGHVS, CDR2 FQNEAQ. The CDR3 sequence is 17 residues long. V shed 5 bases, J shed 4 bases, and the junction held 15 bases outside the gene matches. This CDR3 reads CASSPNRTGLKFYGYTF. The DNA of the CDR3 is TGTGCCAGCAGCCCAAACCGGACAGGGCTCAAATTCTATGGCTACACCTTC. The full variable domain, with the rest looked up from reference TRBV7-8 and TRBJ1-2, is GAGVSQSPRYKVAKRGQDVALRCDPISGHVSLFWYQQALGQGPEFLTYFQNEAQLDKSGLPSDRFFAERPEGSVSTLKIQRTQQEDSAVYLCASSPNRTGLKFYGYTFGSGTRLTVV.

V gene TRBV7-9 combines with J gene TRBJ2-5; D is possibly TRBD2 (6 bases). CDR1 and CDR2 from the germline V gene are SEHNR and FQNEAQ (reference sequence). The CDR3 runs to 14 residues. The V gene lost 3 bases and the J gene lost 1 base, with 9 bases spanning the gap. The CDR3 reads CASSLERAQETQYF. The CDR3 coding sequence is TGTGCCAGCAGCTTGGAGCGGGCCCAAGAGACCCAGTACTTC.

The chain couples TRBV25-1 to TRBJ2-5, with D maybe TRBD2 (7 bases). Germline lookup yields CDR1 MGHDK and CDR2 SYGVNS. The CDR3 runs to 17 residues. V lost 1 base and J lost 0, with 15 bases in between. CDR3 sequence reads: CASSELGGPRYQETQYF. The CDR3 DNA is TGTGCCAGCAGTGAATTGGGGGGGCCAAGGTACCAAGAGACCCAGTACTTC.

This chain connects TRBV28 to TRBJ2-3; TRBD2 aligns across 12 bases. With 2 bases clipped from V and 6 bases from J, the junction kept 12 bases outside the gene matches. This CDR3 has 18 amino acids. The germline gives CDR1 MDHEN, CDR2 SYDVKM. CDR3 sequence: CASSLRAASGGARDTQYF. DNA for the CDR3: TGTGCCAGCAGTTTACGGGCGGCTAGCGGGGGGGCCAGGGATACGCAGTATTTT.

This chain connects TRBV7-3 to TRBJ1-2, with D unresolved. The ends were cut back, 1 base at V and 6 bases at J, with 9 bases in the middle. CDR1 SGHTA and CDR2 FQGTGA come from the germline V gene. The CDR3 is made up of 13 amino acids. The CDR3: CASSLNPGDGYTF. CDR3 nucleotide sequence: TGTGCCAGCAGCTTAAACCCCGGGGATGGCTACACCTTC.

This clone was recorded only once. The chain uses TRBV25-1 and TRBJ1-1; TRBD1 matches at 7 bases. CDR3 length: 13 residues. V was clipped by 3 bases and J by 4 bases; unmatched bases: 2. Germline V gene data show CDR1 as MGHDK and CDR2 as SYGVNS. In nucleotides, the CDR3 is TGTGCCAGCAGTGAGGGACAGACCACTGAAGCTTTCTTT. It translates to CASSEGQTTEAFF.

The V call is TRBV5-1, the J call TRBJ2-3; D is perhaps TRBD1 (7 bases). V was trimmed by 6 bases and J by 4 bases, leaving 18 bases between them. The CDR3 is made up of 15 amino acids. Germline V lookup: CDR1 SGHRS, CDR2 YFSETQ. DNA for the CDR3: TGCGCCAGCAACGAGTGGCAGGGGGGTCCAGATACGCAGTATTTT. This gives the protein CASNEWQGGPDTQYF.

The chain couples TRBV9 to TRBJ1-1; D is possibly TRBD1 (6 bases). CDR1 and CDR2 from the germline V gene are SGDLS and YYNGEE. This CDR3 spans 14 amino acids. Trimming cost V 0 bases and J 5 bases, with 11 bases left between them. CDR3 sequence: CASSVVSRGTEAFF. CDR3 nucleotides: TGTGCCAGCAGCGTAGTCTCGAGGGGGACTGAAGCTTTCTTT.

This chain uses TRBV6-5 with TRBJ2-2; the match to TRBD1 covers 7 bases. The CDR3 consists of 15 residues. Germline assignment: CDR1 MNHEY and CDR2 SVGAGI. V lost 4 bases to trimming and J lost 5 bases; unmatched junction nucleotides: 7. CDR3 DNA: TGTGCCAGCAGTTGGGTCCCAGGGGGAACCGGGGAGCTGTTTTTT. Translating it yields CASSWVPGGTGELFF.

V and J are TRBV2 and TRBJ2-7; D is possibly TRBD2 (6 bases). CDR3 length equals 15 residues. V lost 3 bases and J 7 bases, leaving 19 bases between the germline ends. Germline V gene data show CDR1 as SNHLY and CDR2 as FYNNEI. The CDR3 DNA sequence: TGTGCCAGCAGTGAGTCCCAGGGCCCGGGGAGGGAGCAGTACTTC. It codes for CASSESQGPGREQYF.

This chain connects TRBV7-8 to TRBJ1-3, with 8 positions matching TRBD1. The CDR3 is 16 amino acids. J lost 4 bases, V lost 4 bases, and 9 bases had no gene match. The germline gives CDR1 SGHVS, CDR2 FQNEAQ. The chain's CDR3 is CASSYGTGHYGNTIYF. CDR3 bases: TGTGCCAGCAGCTACGGGACAGGTCATTACGGAAACACCATATATTTT.